This TCR beta chain was captured in a study of shared clonotypes between healthy human individuals. Whole-study results and caveats: Clonotypes that were shared across a handful of donors made up approximately 5% of naive CD4 clonotypes.

Data came from immunoSEQ multiplex PCR; TCRdb stores just in-frame clones and leaves some out. The table includes approximately 180,000 clones, about 93% detected once. In the case of this clone: What it recognizes is unknown.

V lost 2 bases and J 5 bases, leaving 12 bases between the germline ends. From germline, CDR1 is SEHNR and CDR2 FQNEAQ (reference sequence). The CDR3 runs to 14 residues. The TCR originated in a woman aged 25 to 39 in good health. V and J are TRBV7-9 and TRBJ2-5, with a possible D match to TRBD1 (6 bases). Sequenced input: naive CD4+ T cells sorted from blood. The subset here: CD45RA+ positively selected. This CDR3 reads CASSLPTGSETQYF. CDR3 DNA: TGTGCCAGCAGCTTACCGACAGGCTCGGAGACCCAGTACTTC.